This T cell receptor (beta chain) was observed in a study of blood T cell repertoires in COVID-19. V was clipped by 5 bases and J by 3 bases; unmatched bases: 7. Germline-derived CDR1 and CDR2 are SEHNR and FQNEAQ (reference sequence). This CDR3 is 15 amino acids long. This table comes from immunoSEQ multiplex PCR, and its TCRdb copy is limited to in-frame clones, with some not included. The sample has about 140,000 clones, about 86% seen once. Sequencing was done on a sample of peripheral blood. This TCR came from a woman aged 60 to 75 with acute or convalescent COVID-19. The V call is TRBV7-9, the J call TRBJ2-1; 7 bases map to TRBD2. For the CDR3, the DNA is TGTGCCAGCAGCATAAGACTAGCCGGCTACAATGAGCAGTTCTTC. Its protein is CASSIRLAGYNEQFF.